These 7 T cell receptor beta chains came from one sample sequenced in a study of control samples from healthy donors and cancer patients. Some clones are missing from TCRdb's copy, which holds only in-frame ones; the method was immunoSEQ multiplex PCR. The sample records 150,000 to 200,000 clones, about 91% being singletons. Sequenced sample: blood. These receptor sequences come from a man between 18 and 35 years old in good health.

The chain employs TRBV28 and TRBJ1-5, with a possible D match to TRBD1 (5 bases). V lost 6 bases, J lost 3 bases, and 15 bases lay in between. The CDR3 length is 15 residues. Germline V gives CDR1 MDHEN, CDR2 SYDVKM. CDR3 sequence: CASSLGGGNNQPQHF. CDR3 coding DNA: TGTGCCAGCAGCCTGGGGGGGGGAAACAATCAGCCCCAGCATTTT.

The DNA for the CDR3 is TGTGCCAGCAGTTCGCCTGCCCTAATAGCGGAGCAGCCCCAGCATTTT. Its translation: CASSSPALIAEQPQHF. J is TRBJ1-5 and V is TRBV28; no firm D call. V was shortened by 4 bases and J by 7 bases, with 20 bases between the two germline ends. CDR3 length: 16 residues. CDR1 and CDR2 from the germline V gene are MDHEN and SYDVKM.

The rearrangement joins TRBV11-3 to TRBJ1-1, with D perhaps matching TRBD1 (6 bases). This CDR3 has 13 residues. Per germline, CDR1 SGHNT and CDR2 YENEEA. V lost 5 bases and J 6 bases, leaving 13 bases between the germline ends. CDR3: CASSKQGRAEAFF. DNA of the CDR3: TGTGCCAGCAGCAAACAGGGCCGCGCTGAAGCTTTCTTT.

This clone was picked up one time. This chain joins TRBV6-2 or TRBV6-3 and TRBJ1-5, with 10 bases lining up with TRBD1. Germline-derived CDR1 and CDR2 are MNHEY and SVGEGT. CDR3 length: 18 amino acids. V was clipped by 0 bases and J by 4 bases; unmatched bases: 9. CDR3 nucleotide sequence: TGTGCCAGCAGTTACTCTACCTGGACAGGGGGAAGGAATCAGCCCCAGCATTTT. It codes for CASSYSTWTGGRNQPQHF.

The chain couples TRBV2 to TRBJ2-2, with 9 bases fitting TRBD2. Looked up from germline, CDR1 is SNHLY and CDR2 is FYNNEI. CDR3 length equals 17 residues. With V trimmed by 4 bases and J by 2 bases, 8 bases remained unmatched. The CDR3 is CASSGLAAITNTGELFF. DNA for the CDR3: TGTGCCAGCAGTGGACTAGCGGCCATCACAAACACCGGGGAGCTGTTTTTT.

The chain has TRBV18 and TRBJ2-5, with a tentative D call TRBD2 (5 bases). The length of the CDR3 is 15 residues. The germline V gene encodes CDR1 KGHSH and CDR2 LQKENI. The germline V and J ends were trimmed by 3 bases and 2 bases, with 13 bases remaining between them. Written as DNA, the CDR3 is TGTGCCAGCTCACCTTCGGGGATGGGGCAAGAGACCCAGTACTTC. Amino acid sequence: CASSPSGMGQETQYF. Combining the CDR3 with reference TRBV18 and TRBJ2-5 gives the whole variable domain NAGVMQNPRHLVRRRGQEARLRCSPMKGHSHVYWYRQLPEEGLKFMVYLQKENIIDESGMPKERFSAEFPKEGPSILRIQQVVRGDSAAYFCASSPSGMGQETQYFGPGTRLLVL.

This chain connects TRBV7-3 to TRBJ2-5; 7 bases line up with TRBD2. Germline assignment: CDR1 SGHTA and CDR2 FQGTGA. CDR3 length equals 16 residues. The V gene end was trimmed by 1 base and the J gene end by 4 bases; junction bases not matched to a gene: 9. The DNA of the CDR3 is TGTGCCAGCAGCTTAAGGCTAGCGGAGGGACGAGAGACCCAGTACTTC. Amino acid sequence: CASSLRLAEGRETQYF.